This T cell receptor (beta chain) was identified in a study of T-cell memory formation after mild COVID-19. The CDR3 loop spans 16 amino acids. V lost 2 bases and J lost 0, with 12 bases in between. Germline CDR1 and CDR2: LGHNA and YSLEER. This clonotype occurred a few times. From the 5' RACE reads, TCRdb called clonotypes with MiXCR, one entry per CDR3 protein. The sample includes 380,000 or so distinct CDR3 sequences, approximately 15% of them seen just once. The source is a man younger than 30 who had mild COVID-19 (a few samples of this study predate the infection). Cell type and time point are not known. The chain combines TRBV4-3 with TRBJ2-3; D perhaps matches TRBD2 (6 bases). Sequencing was done on a sample of PBMCs or a T cell subset sorted from them (not recorded which). CDR3 nucleotide sequence: TGCGCCAGCAGCCAACGCCTGGGGACTAGCACAGATACGCAGTATTTT. Translated: CASSQRLGTSTDTQYF.